This TCR beta chain appears in the sequencing data of a study of monozygotic twins with inflammatory bowel disease. Germline V gene lookup returns CDR1 MNHEY and CDR2 SVGAGI. The CDR3 loop spans 18 amino acids. TCRdb re-called the 5' RACE reads; every CDR3 protein appears as one record, without DNA. This table holds roughly 200,000 distinct CDR3 sequences. This clonotype was obtained from a human donor with ulcerative colitis or Crohn's disease, or a healthy co-twin of an affected twin (not recorded which). The rearrangement joins TRBV6-5 to TRBJ2-1; TCRdb indicates TRBD2, and absent DNA this call remains unverified. The sequenced material came from blood. CDR3 protein: CASSSNSGGLAGNNEQFF.